The T cell receptor beta chain under discussion was sequenced for a study of identifying expanded T cells in peripheral blood. CDR3 length: 15 amino acids. Between the trimmed V and J ends, which lost 4 bases and 0 bases, there was a span of 8 bases. Germline-derived CDR1 and CDR2 are SGDLS and YYNGEE. Generated by immunoSEQ multiplex PCR, the TCRdb table keeps only in-frame clones and is missing some. This sample has around 100,000 clones, with 80% to 90% found just once. The TCR originated in a person between 18 and 75 years old in good health. The chain links TRBV9 to TRBJ2-6; no definite D call. The sample taken for sequencing was blood. The CDR3 region is CASSTRSSGANVLTF. The CDR3 region has the DNA TGTGCCAGCAGCACCAGAAGCTCTGGGGCCAACGTCCTGACTTTC.